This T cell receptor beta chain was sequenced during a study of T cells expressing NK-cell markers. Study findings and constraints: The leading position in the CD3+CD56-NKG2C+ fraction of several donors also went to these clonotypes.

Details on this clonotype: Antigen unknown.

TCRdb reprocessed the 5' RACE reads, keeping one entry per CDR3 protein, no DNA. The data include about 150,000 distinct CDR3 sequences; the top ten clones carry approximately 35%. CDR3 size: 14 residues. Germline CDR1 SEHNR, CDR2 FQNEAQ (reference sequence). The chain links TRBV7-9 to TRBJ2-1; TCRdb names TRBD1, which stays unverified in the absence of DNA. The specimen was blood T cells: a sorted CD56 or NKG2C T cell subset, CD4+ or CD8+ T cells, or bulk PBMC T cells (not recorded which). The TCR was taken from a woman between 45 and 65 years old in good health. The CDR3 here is CASSSPWSRDEQFF.